This TCR beta chain was profiled in a study of T cells after yellow fever vaccination. TCR cDNA was made by 5'RACE template switching, adding a universal primer site and UMIs. TCRdb redid the calling of the 5' RACE reads with MiXCR, one entry per CDR3 protein. This table has 550,000 to 750,000 distinct CDR3 sequences, approximately 13% appearing once. The junction had 8 bases not matched to a gene; V was cut back by 6 bases and J by 3 bases. CDR3 length: 15 residues. Germline lookup yields CDR1 MNHEY and CDR2 SVGEGT. The specimen was PBMCs, collected on the day of the yellow fever booster vaccination. The V and J genes are TRBV6-2 or TRBV6-3 and TRBJ2-7, with 10 bases that match TRBD2. The source is a man aged 30 to 39 who received the YFV17D yellow fever vaccine. This chain's CDR3 is CASRTSGTKHYEQYF. The CDR3 DNA sequence: TGTGCCAGCAGAACTAGCGGGACCAAACACTACGAGCAGTACTTC.